This T cell receptor (beta chain) is drawn from a study of beta chain features in type 1 diabetes. Overall study results and limits: Sequencing of cDNA might inflate the share of cells that strongly express TCR. Significant though moderate, a shortening of TCRB CDR3s appeared in all four CD4+ subsets of Type 1 diabetes patients. A potential PCR bias toward shorter templates would be equal in patient and control samples.

TCRB transcripts that were expressed got sequenced, as all of the isolated RNA had been reverse transcribed. The assay was immunoSEQ multiplex PCR, and TCRdb's table has in-frame clones only and misses some. The sample includes over 150,000 clones, about 9% of them seen just once. Every participating donor gave one draw, a heparinised blood sample averaging around 0.11 L. Based on CD45RO/CCR7/CD25/CD127/CD95/CD27, CD4+ regulatory, stem cell-like memory, naive and central memory cells were sorted. As concerns this clone: Its antigen remains unknown.

The V gene lost 4 bases and the J gene lost 4 bases, with 11 bases spanning the gap. The CDR3 loop spans 13 amino acids. Per the germline V gene, CDR1 is LNHDA and CDR2 is SQIVND (reference sequence). Sequencing was done on a sample of central memory CD4+ T cells from blood. The chain is built from TRBV19 and TRBJ2-7; D gene unclear. The TCR comes from a woman aged 18-29 years with type 1 diabetes. The chain's CDR3 is CASSRPGSYEQYF. Here the CDR3 DNA reads TGTGCCAGTAGTAGGCCAGGTTCTTACGAGCAGTACTTC.